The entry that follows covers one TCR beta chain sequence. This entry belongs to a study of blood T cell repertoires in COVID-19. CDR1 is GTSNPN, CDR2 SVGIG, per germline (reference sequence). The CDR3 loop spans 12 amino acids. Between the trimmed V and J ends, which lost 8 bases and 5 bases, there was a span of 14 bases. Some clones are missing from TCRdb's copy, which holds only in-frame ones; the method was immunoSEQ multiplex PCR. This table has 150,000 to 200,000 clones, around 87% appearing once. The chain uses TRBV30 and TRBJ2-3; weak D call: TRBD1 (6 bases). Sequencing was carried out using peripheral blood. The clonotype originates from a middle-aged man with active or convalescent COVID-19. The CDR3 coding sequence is TGTGCCATTACAGGGACGGGAGATACGCAGTATTTT. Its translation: CAITGTGDTQYF.